The 22 T cell receptor beta chains listed next were all sequenced from one sample in a study of cytomegalovirus exposure and HLA in healthy donors. Amplification used 60 Vbeta primers and 13 Jbeta primers. The assay was immunoSEQ multiplex PCR, and TCRdb's table has in-frame clones only and misses some. The sample comprises 100,000 to 150,000 clones, 75% to 85% of which are singletons, and around 4% rests with the top ten. The sequenced sample consisted of PBMCs. These TCRs come from a man aged 35-49 years in good health and CMV-seronegative.

The V and J genes are TRBV5-1 and TRBJ2-2; 8 nucleotides align to TRBD1. The V gene end was trimmed by 3 bases and the J gene end by 6 bases; junction bases not matched to a gene: 10. The length of the CDR3 is 16 residues. Germline V gene sequence: CDR1 SGHRS, CDR2 YFSETQ. The chain's CDR3 is CASSWTTGEFAGELFF. The CDR3, as DNA: TGCGCCAGCAGCTGGACGACAGGGGAATTCGCCGGGGAGCTGTTTTTT.

The chain couples TRBV9 to TRBJ1-2, with TRBD1 identical over 9 bases. The trim removed 3 bases at V and 8 bases at J, leaving 5 bases unmatched. The CDR3 sequence is 13 residues long. CDR1 and CDR2 (germline): SGDLS, YYNGEE. CDR3 in DNA: TGTGCCAGCAGCGCCGGGACAGGGCTCGGCTACACCTTC. It translates to CASSAGTGLGYTF.

This clone was counted only a few times. This chain uses TRBV7-9 with TRBJ2-3, with D possibly TRBD1 on 5 matching bases. Per germline, CDR1 SEHNR and CDR2 FQNEAQ (reference sequence). V lost 9 bases and J lost 3, with 10 bases in between. This CDR3 has 12 amino acids. The chain's CDR3 is CASTTGTDTQYF. Written as DNA, the CDR3 is TGTGCCAGTACTACAGGAACAGATACGCAGTATTTT.

This clone was recorded a few times. The chain carries TRBV7-9 and TRBJ1-2, with D possibly matching TRBD1 (6 bases). CDR1 is SEHNR, CDR2 FQNEAQ, per germline (reference sequence). Trimming left V 1 base short and J 7 bases short, with 13 bases between. This CDR3 has 14 amino acids. Written as DNA, the CDR3 is TGTGCCAGCAGCTTAGTAGGGGCAGGGGTTGGCTACACCTTC. This sequence encodes CASSLVGAGVGYTF.

This chain uses TRBV10-3 with TRBJ1-1; a weak D match, TRBD1 (6 bases). Germline CDR1 ENHRY, CDR2 SYGVKD. The ends were cut back, 0 bases at V and 1 base at J, with 12 bases in the middle. The CDR3 contains 16 residues. CDR3 sequence: CAISESSYRANTEAFF. The CDR3 DNA reads TGTGCCATCAGTGAGTCAAGTTACAGGGCGAACACTGAAGCTTTCTTT.

This rearrangement joins TRBV11-2 to TRBJ2-1; 8 bases align to TRBD2. With 1 base clipped from V and 9 bases from J, the junction kept 11 bases outside the gene matches. The CDR3 length is 16 residues. The germline V gene encodes CDR1 SGHAT and CDR2 FQNNGV. The CDR3 loop reads CASSLAERGPRGEQFF. Written as DNA, the CDR3 is TGTGCCAGCAGCTTAGCCGAGCGGGGGCCTCGCGGTGAGCAGTTCTTC.

This chain uses TRBV7-9 with TRBJ2-2; D is undetermined. The CDR3 sequence is 14 residues long. Germline V gives CDR1 SEHNR, CDR2 FQNEAQ (reference sequence). V was pared by 3 bases and J by 0 bases, with 5 bases between. CDR3 protein: CASSFSSNTGELFF. The CDR3 DNA is TGTGCCAGCAGCTTTAGTTCGAACACCGGGGAGCTGTTTTTT.

This clone was seen more than once but under ten times. CDR3 sequence reads: CASTGTSASETQYF. In DNA form, the CDR3 reads TGCGCCAGCACCGGGACTAGCGCCTCGGAGACCCAGTACTTC. The genes are TRBV10-2 and TRBJ2-5, with TRBD2 matching over 10 bases. The CDR3 runs 14 residues. The J segment lost 5 bases and the V segment lost 7 bases, leaving 7 bases of the junction unmatched. The V gene's germline CDR1 is WSHSY and CDR2 SAAADI.

CDR3 coding DNA: TGTGCCATCAGTGGGGGGGGATCAAATCAGCCCCAGCATTTT. This codes for CAISGGGSNQPQHF. The chain is built from TRBV10-3 and TRBJ1-5; maybe TRBD1 (5 bases). The V gene's germline CDR1 is ENHRY and CDR2 SYGVKD. The CDR3 extends over 14 amino acids. The V gene lost 4 bases and the J gene lost 4 bases, with 11 bases spanning the gap.

This clone appeared once. The chain has TRBV2 and TRBJ1-2; TRBD1 matches at 7 bases. The CDR3 has 13 amino acids. Germline V gene lookup returns CDR1 SNHLY and CDR2 FYNNEI. J lost 8 bases, V lost 3 bases, and 6 bases had no gene match. The CDR3 protein is CASSEWTGRGYTF. Here the CDR3 DNA reads TGTGCCAGCAGTGAGTGGACAGGCCGGGGCTACACCTTC. The full variable domain, its missing parts supplied by reference TRBV2 and TRBJ1-2, is EPEVTQTPSHQVTQMGQEVILRCVPISNHLYFYWYRQILGQKVEFLVSFYNNEISEKSEIFDDQFSVERPDGSNFTLKIRSTKLEDSAMYFCASSEWTGRGYTFGSGTRLTVV.

The rearrangement uses TRBV5-6 and TRBJ1-1; 8 nucleotides align to TRBD1. This CDR3 spans 13 amino acids. Germline CDR1 SGHDT, CDR2 YYEEEE. Trimming at V came to 5 bases and at J to 4 bases, leaving 4 bases not matched to a gene. The CDR3 protein is CASRRGQVTEAFF. CDR3 nucleotides: TGTGCCAGCAGGAGGGGACAGGTCACTGAAGCTTTCTTT. Full variable domain (missing parts from reference TRBV5-6 and TRBJ1-1): DAGVTQSPTHLIKTRGQQVTLRCSPKSGHDTVSWYQQALGQGPQFIFQYYEEEERQRGNFPDRFSGHQFPNYSSELNVNALLLGDSALYLCASRRGQVTEAFFGQGTRLTVV.

This clone showed up just once. The chain combines TRBV4-2 with TRBJ2-3, with 7 bases that match TRBD2. This CDR3 is built from 17 residues. Per germline, CDR1 LGHNA and CDR2 YNFKEQ. Germline trimming cut 3 bases from V and 0 bases from J; bases unmatched to any gene: 9. The CDR3 is CASSQTLRDYSTDTQYF. The CDR3 DNA reads as TGTGCCAGCAGCCAGACACTCCGGGACTACAGCACAGATACGCAGTATTTT.

The chain recombines TRBV5-1 with TRBJ1-1; 10 nucleotides line up with TRBD1. Germline CDR1 SGHRS, CDR2 YFSETQ. Trimming at V came to 4 bases and at J to 6 bases, leaving 6 bases not matched to a gene. The CDR3 has 14 amino acids. In DNA, the CDR3 is TGCGCCAGCAGCCCGTTGGGACAGGGGTCTGAAGCTTTCTTT. The encoded protein is CASSPLGQGSEAFF. Using reference TRBV5-1 and TRBJ1-1 for the parts outside the CDR3, the full variable domain is KAGVTQTPRYLIKTRGQQVTLSCSPISGHRSVSWYQQTPGQGLQFLFEYFSETQRNKGNFPGRFSGRQFSNSRSEMNVSTLELGDSALYLCASSPLGQGSEAFFGQGTRLTVV.

The rearrangement joins TRBV4-2 to TRBJ2-2; a weak D match, TRBD2 (7 bases). This CDR3 comprises 16 residues. V lost 4 bases and J 2 bases, leaving 14 bases between the germline ends. Per germline, CDR1 LGHNA and CDR2 YNFKEQ. The CDR3 sequence: CASSRVGGANTGELFF. In nucleotides, the CDR3 is TGTGCCAGCAGCCGCGTAGGGGGGGCCAACACCGGGGAGCTGTTTTTT.

In regard to this clone: The sample holds other DNA sequences that translate to the same CDR3. The chain has TRBV7-3 and TRBJ2-5; the D gene is possibly TRBD2 (6 bases). With 3 bases removed from V and 5 bases from J, the gap between germline ends came to 13 bases. This CDR3 has 14 amino acids. Looked up from germline, CDR1 is SGHTA and CDR2 is FQGTGA. The CDR3 sequence is CASSFGGAGETQYF. CDR3 DNA: TGTGCCAGCAGCTTCGGTGGGGCGGGGGAGACCCAGTACTTC.

This clone was seen just once. This chain links TRBV6-1 with TRBJ2-4; 9 nucleotides agree with TRBD2. CDR3 length: 14 amino acids. With V trimmed by 8 bases and J by 3 bases, 5 bases remained unmatched. CDR1 and CDR2 from the germline V gene are MNHNS and SASEGT. The CDR3 nucleotides are TGTGCCAGCGACCAGCGGGGGGACAAAAACATTCAGTACTTC. Its translation: CASDQRGDKNIQYF.

CDR3: CASSPQTGVVGEQYF. In DNA form, the CDR3 reads TGTGCCAGTAGTCCTCAGACAGGGGTGGTAGGCGAGCAGTACTTC. This chain uses TRBV19 with TRBJ2-7; 8 nucleotides match TRBD1. V lost 5 bases, J lost 6 bases, and 12 bases stayed unmatched. Germline CDR1 is LNHDA and CDR2 is SQIVND (reference sequence). This CDR3 is 15 amino acids long. Full variable domain (remainder filled in from reference TRBV19 and TRBJ2-7): DGGITQSPKYLFRKEGQNVTLSCEQNLNHDAMYWYRQDPGQGLRLIYYSQIVNDFQKGDIAEGYSVSREKKESFPLTVTSAQKNPTAFYLCASSPQTGVVGEQYFGPGTRLTVT.

The genes are TRBV7-9 and TRBJ2-5; no reliable D call. The assigned J gene may be wrong: the sequence end matches TRBJ2-7 better. This CDR3 contains 14 residues. Per germline, CDR1 SEHNR and CDR2 FQNEAQ (reference sequence). Written as DNA, the CDR3 is TGTGCCAGCAGCTTAGGGCAGGCCTCGTACGAGCAGTACTTC. Translating gives CASSLGQASYEQYF.

This clone was seen only once. The chain links TRBV30 to TRBJ2-7; 11 bases match TRBD1. Germline-derived CDR1 and CDR2 are GTSNPN and SVGIG (reference sequence). CDR3 length equals 13 residues. After removal of 5 bases from V and 2 bases from J, the junction contained 2 bases not matched to a gene. The CDR3 region is CAWGDRGAYEQYF. The CDR3 DNA sequence: TGTGCCTGGGGGGACAGGGGGGCCTACGAGCAGTACTTC.

The chain has TRBV5-1 and TRBJ2-5; unclear D gene. Looked up from germline, CDR1 is SGHRS and CDR2 is YFSETQ. The CDR3 contains 12 residues. V was trimmed by 0 bases and J by 5 bases, leaving 5 bases between them. As DNA, the CDR3 is TGCGCCAGCAGCTTGGCTCAGGAGACCCAGTACTTC. Translated, it gives CASSLAQETQYF.

This chain links TRBV11-2 with TRBJ2-5; weak D call: TRBD2 (6 bases). This CDR3 has 12 residues. Germline CDR1 is SGHAT and CDR2 is FQNNGV. The V gene lost 5 bases and the J gene lost 11 bases, with 15 bases spanning the gap. The CDR3 DNA reads as TGTGCCAGCAGCCACCTCCGGGAGCAGCAGTACTTC. This gives the protein CASSHLREQQYF. The complete variable domain, with remaining parts taken from reference TRBV11-2 and TRBJ2-5, reads EAGVAQSPRYKIIEKRQSVAFWCNPISGHATLYWYQQILGQGPKLLIQFQNNGVVDDSQLPKDRFSAERLKGVDSTLKIQPAKLEDSAVYLCASSHLREQQYFGPGTRLLVL.

This clone turned up a few times. The rearrangement links TRBV7-9 to TRBJ1-2, with unresolved D. The V and J ends lost 2 bases and 5 bases respectively, with 12 bases between them. This CDR3 is 14 amino acids long. Germline V gene sequence: CDR1 SEHNR, CDR2 FQNEAQ (reference sequence). DNA of the CDR3: TGTGCCAGCAGCTTAATATTTCCAGAATATGGCTACACCTTC. This translates into CASSLIFPEYGYTF.